The next 5 T cell receptor beta chains were all read from a single sample in a study of shared clonotypes between healthy human individuals. Assay used: immunoSEQ multiplex PCR; TCRdb lists only in-frame clones, some missing. The sample lists 2 million to 2.5 million clones, 85% to 95% seen once, with 0.3% to 0.45% in the top ten. The sample consisted of naive CD4+ T cells from PBMCs. The subset: CD45RA+ positively selected. These receptors were taken from a man younger than 30 in good health. Some clones in this sample may be carry-over from other donors' samples.

The chain has TRBV19 and TRBJ2-7, with 14 bases lining up with TRBD2. The CDR3 contains 16 residues. From germline, CDR1 is LNHDA and CDR2 SQIVND (reference sequence). After removal of 4 bases from V and 1 base from J, the junction contained 3 bases not matched to a gene. CDR3 in amino acids: CASSNGTSGSSYEQYF. The CDR3 bases are TGTGCCAGTAGTAACGGGACTAGCGGGAGTTCCTACGAGCAGTACTTC.

CDR3 amino acids: CASSPQAGVPYNEQFF. CDR3 coding DNA: TGTGCCAGCAGCCCCCAGGCGGGAGTGCCCTACAATGAGCAGTTCTTC. The chain employs TRBV5-4 and TRBJ2-1; the match to TRBD2 covers 7 bases. Germline V lookup: CDR1 SGHNT, CDR2 YYREEE (reference sequence). V dropped 4 bases and J dropped 2; count of bases not matched to a gene: 9. The CDR3 loop spans 16 amino acids. Complete variable domain (other parts from reference TRBV5-4 and TRBJ2-1): ETGVTQSPTHLIKTRGQQVTLRCSSQSGHNTVSWYQQALGQGPQFIFQYYREEENGRGNFPPRFSGLQFPNYSSELNVNALELDDSALYLCASSPQAGVPYNEQFFGPGTRLTVL.

The V gene is TRBV5-1, the J gene TRBJ2-1, with D unclear. The CDR3 is 16 amino acids. Germline loops: CDR1 SGHRS, CDR2 YFSETQ. V shed 2 bases and J shed 4 bases, with 16 bases lying between them. The CDR3 here is CASSFTVTLNYNEQFF. In nucleotides, the CDR3 is TGCGCCAGCAGCTTTACGGTCACCCTGAATTACAATGAGCAGTTCTTC. Looking up the rest from reference TRBV5-1 and TRBJ2-1 gives the full variable domain: KAGVTQTPRYLIKTRGQQVTLSCSPISGHRSVSWYQQTPGQGLQFLFEYFSETQRNKGNFPGRFSGRQFSNSRSEMNVSTLELGDSALYLCASSFTVTLNYNEQFFGPGTRLTVL.

The genes are TRBV28 and TRBJ2-5; 9 bases fit TRBD1. V lost 5 bases, J lost 5 bases, and 12 bases stayed unmatched. Germline values: CDR1 MDHEN, CDR2 SYDVKM. This CDR3 region has 16 residues. This CDR3 is CASSANRGRGEETQYF. Written as DNA, the CDR3 is TGTGCCAGCAGTGCGAACAGGGGGCGCGGGGAGGAGACCCAGTACTTC.

Regarding this clone: Other DNA sequences in this specimen translate into the identical CDR3. This chain joins TRBV2 and TRBJ1-2; D may be TRBD1 (5 bases). The V end was cut by 3 bases, the J end by 8 bases, with 13 bases between. This CDR3 comprises 13 residues. The germline gives CDR1 SNHLY, CDR2 FYNNEI. The CDR3 sequence is CASSEGGSYGYTF. Here the CDR3 DNA reads TGTGCCAGCAGTGAGGGGGGAAGCTACGGCTACACCTTC.